What follows are 19 T cell receptor beta chains derived from one specimen sequenced in a study of regulatory T cells in long-lasting Graves disease. Described time point: newly diagnosed GD, antithyroid drugs for less than 3 months. RNA from PBMCs was the source of the TCR library. Sequencing libraries for TCR beta were prepared with iRepertoire HTBI primers and Arm-PCR of CDR3 regions. TCRdb used MiXCR to reprocess the multiplex PCR reads, holding one entry per CDR3 protein. The profile shows some 600,000 distinct CDR3 sequences, about 15% of them singletons. These data were also filed under a second study, of T cells in Graves' hyperthyroidism and ophthalmopathy.

The sample in question was peripheral blood mononuclear cells (PBMCs), obtained at new diagnosis, from a patient treated with antithyroid drugs. All receptors derive from a young man with Graves disease.

This clonotype occurred many times. The genes are TRBV6-1 and TRBJ2-1, with 13 bases identical to TRBD2. CDR1 MNHNS and CDR2 SASEGT come from the germline V gene. The CDR3 has 16 residues. Trimming removed 8 bases from V and 3 bases from J; junction bases left unmatched: 7. The CDR3 DNA is TGTGCCAGCGTCACTAGCGGGAGGGGACGCTACAATGAGCAGTTCTTC. Translating it yields CASVTSGRGRYNEQFF.

At least ten counts were recorded for this clonotype. The V call is TRBV28, the J call TRBJ1-5; D ambiguous. Trimming took 10 bases from V and 2 from J, leaving 15 bases between them. CDR1 and CDR2 from the germline V gene are MDHEN and SYDVKM. The CDR3 runs 14 residues. For the CDR3, the DNA is TGTGCCACCCGATATCCGGCGGGCAATCAGCCCCAGCATTTT. Translation gives CATRYPAGNQPQHF.

This clonotype was seen ten or more times. The chain has TRBV6-2 or TRBV6-3 and TRBJ2-3; TRBD1 matches at 8 bases. J was trimmed by 2 bases and V by 5 bases; bases with no gene match: 3. This CDR3 is 14 amino acids long. CDR1 and CDR2 from the germline V gene are MNHEY and SVGEGT. DNA of the CDR3: TGTGCCAGCAGTGAGACAGGGGACACAGATACGCAGTATTTT. It yields the protein CASSETGDTDTQYF.

This clonotype was detected ten times or more. CDR3 DNA: TGTGCCATCAGTCCGACTAGCGGGAGGGCCCTCAATGAGCAGTTCTTC. This codes for CAISPTSGRALNEQFF. This chain links TRBV10-3 with TRBJ2-1, with TRBD2 identical over 14 bases. CDR1 and CDR2 (germline): ENHRY, SYGVKD. With 5 bases clipped from V and 6 bases from J, the junction kept 6 bases outside the gene matches. The CDR3 contains 16 residues.

In its sample, this clonotype was seen many times. The chain has TRBV2 and TRBJ2-4; 7 positions match TRBD1. Germline CDR1 is SNHLY and CDR2 is FYNNEI. The CDR3 has 15 residues. After removal of 5 bases from V and 1 base from J, the junction contained 5 bases not matched to a gene. The CDR3 DNA reads TGTGCCAGCAGTCTCAGGGGGATTGCCAAAAACATTCAGTACTTC. Its translation is CASSLRGIAKNIQYF.

This clonotype was seen many times. This rearrangement joins TRBV18 to TRBJ2-2; TRBD2 might be the D (5 bases). The germline CDR1 and CDR2 sequences are KGHSH and LQKENI. This CDR3 region has 14 residues. The germline V and J ends were trimmed by 5 bases and 3 bases, with 10 bases remaining between them. CDR3 DNA sequence: TGTGCCAGCTCAAAAACTAGTGACACCGGGGAGCTGTTTTTT. Protein product: CASSKTSDTGELFF.

The rearrangement links TRBV6-2 or TRBV6-3 to TRBJ1-2; D gene uncertain. V shed 5 bases and J shed 3 bases, with 19 bases lying between them. Per the germline V gene, CDR1 is MNHEY and CDR2 is SVGEGT. The CDR3 is 16 residues long. CDR3 coding DNA: TGTGCCAGCAGTGACCCCTACAAGAGGGCGGACTATGGCTACACCTTC. Protein: CASSDPYKRADYGYTF.

This chain uses TRBV30 with TRBJ2-1, with D perhaps given as TRBD1 or TRBD2 (6 bases each). Germline V gene lookup returns CDR1 GTSNPN and CDR2 SVGIG (reference sequence). With 0 bases removed from V and 7 bases from J, the gap between germline ends came to 10 bases. The CDR3 spans 13 residues. The CDR3 bases are TGTGCCTGGAGTGTTGGAGGGGGAAATGAGCAGTTCTTC. Its translation is CAWSVGGGNEQFF.

The chain carries TRBV12-3 or TRBV12-4 and TRBJ2-7; 7 nucleotides agree with TRBD1. This CDR3 comprises 16 residues. V gave up 0 bases and J gave up 5 bases; unmatched junction bases: 10. As DNA, the CDR3 is TGTGCCAGCAGTTTAGCGACAGGGAGACGTTCGGACGAGCAGTACTTC. Translating it yields CASSLATGRRSDEQYF.

This clonotype has just a few counts. A read error is likely here: a far larger clone is one base away. The chain has TRBV11-2 and TRBJ2-3; D remains unclear. The end of the DNA fits TRBJ2-1 better, so the J call may be wrong. CDR3 length: 13 residues. The V gene's germline CDR1 is SGHAT and CDR2 FQNNGV. The CDR3 loop is CASSATGTGEQFF. The CDR3 nucleotides are TGTGCCAGCAGCGCCACGGGCACCGGAGAGCAGTTCTTC.

Only a few counts were recorded for this clonotype. V is TRBV9 and J is TRBJ2-1; a possible D gene is TRBD2 (5 bases). V was shortened by 3 bases and J by 1 base, with 8 bases between the two germline ends. This CDR3 region has 14 residues. Germline CDR1 reads SGDLS; CDR2 reads YYNGEE. The DNA of the CDR3 is TGTGCCAGCAGCGCCCGGGATTCCTACAATGAGCAGTTCTTC. Translated: CASSARDSYNEQFF.

In its sample, this clonotype was seen many times. J is TRBJ2-7 and V is TRBV13; D uncertain. Germline loops: CDR1 PRHDT, CDR2 FYEKMQ (reference sequence). V was pared by 0 bases and J by 3 bases, with 6 bases between. This CDR3 region has 13 residues. The CDR3 sequence: CASSLGVRYEQYF. The CDR3, as DNA: TGTGCCAGCAGCTTAGGAGTCCGCTACGAGCAGTACTTC.

The rearrangement joins TRBV19 to TRBJ2-3; either TRBD1 or TRBD2 may supply D (5 bases each). V was clipped by 3 bases and J by 4 bases, with 20 bases between them. The CDR3 sequence is 17 residues long. CDR1 LNHDA and CDR2 SQIVND come from the germline V gene (reference sequence). The CDR3 spells CASSMRAGSFRADTQYF. CDR3 coding DNA: TGTGCCAGTAGTATGAGGGCAGGGTCCTTTCGGGCAGATACGCAGTATTTT.

Regarding this clonotype: This may be a read error: a much more frequent sequence differs by one nucleotide. The conserved phenylalanine or tryptophan is not found at the CDR3 terminus, so this likely reflects a read error. The CDR3 DNA sequence: TGTGCCAGCAGTGTAACAGAGAATCAGCCCCAGCATCTT. It specifies CASSVTENQPQHL. The chain has TRBV12-3 or TRBV12-4 and TRBJ1-5, with D unresolved. CDR3 size: 13 residues. V shed 5 bases and J shed 4 bases, with 9 bases lying between them.

The V and J genes are TRBV19 and TRBJ1-1, with a possible D match to TRBD1 (5 bases). The CDR3 is made up of 14 amino acids. Germline V CDR1 and CDR2: LNHDA, SQIVND (reference sequence). The V end was cut by 7 bases, the J end by 7 bases, with 19 bases between. CDR3 nucleotides: TGTGCCAGTATGCCTTGGGGAGGGGCCGATGAAGCTTTCTTT. Its translation is CASMPWGGADEAFF.

This clonotype has a handful of counts. This chain uses TRBV4-1 with TRBJ2-7; TRBD2 aligns across 9 bases. Germline CDR1 reads MGHRA; CDR2 reads YSYEKL. CDR3 size: 15 residues. The ends lost 1 base at V and 6 bases at J; junction bases unmatched: 7. For the CDR3, the DNA is TGCGCCAGCAGCCAAGGGCTAGCGGGAATCGGCGAGCAGTACTTC. Translating gives CASSQGLAGIGEQYF.

This clonotype was counted many times. This rearrangement joins TRBV7-2 to TRBJ2-1, with 8 bases matching TRBD2. This CDR3 is built from 15 residues. V trimming: 3 bases; J trimming: 8 bases; junction bases outside the gene matches: 9. The V gene's germline CDR1 is SGHTA and CDR2 FQGNSA. Here the CDR3 reads CASSFGSGGSHEQFF. The CDR3 DNA reads as TGTGCCAGCAGCTTTGGAAGCGGGGGCTCCCATGAGCAGTTCTTC.

This clonotype was detected ten times or more. CDR3 sequence: CASSLGQGDREQYF. The CDR3 coding sequence is TGCGCCAGCAGCTTGGGTCAGGGGGATCGCGAGCAGTACTTC. The chain employs TRBV5-1 and TRBJ2-7; 7 nucleotides match TRBD1. The V gene's germline CDR1 is SGHRS and CDR2 YFSETQ. After removal of 0 bases from V and 6 bases from J, the junction contained 6 bases not matched to a gene. The CDR3 has 14 amino acids.

In its sample, this clonotype was seen many times. The rearrangement links TRBV11-1 to TRBJ2-3; 7 positions agree with TRBD1. The germline gives CDR1 SGHAT, CDR2 FQDESV (reference sequence). The CDR3 is 16 amino acids. J lost 1 base, V lost 4 bases, and 8 bases had no gene match. The CDR3, as DNA: TGTGCCAGCAGCTCGAAGACAGGGATTGGCACAGATACGCAGTATTTT. Residues: CASSSKTGIGTDTQYF.